Listed below are T cell receptor beta chains from one sample, sequenced in a study of sequential checkpoint blockade in melanoma. Sequencing used immunoSEQ multiplex PCR; TCRdb keeps in-frame clones, though not all of them. This sample carries fewer than 30,000 clones, over 80% of them seen once, and the ten largest clones take around a sixth. Source: CD8+ T cells sorted from blood (inferred from file names), taken from a patient given nivolumab and ipilimumab in sequence. The receptor set was obtained from a human donor with melanoma. Each CDR3 is given with its conserved first and last residue. The order of the fields is D gene, J gene, V gene, clone size, CDR3 protein, CDR3 DNA. The D gene is left open where the match is weak. Some rows mark clone size as missing; the rest say once, few, many or name a class of expanded clone.

TRBD1	TRBJ1-6	TRBV4-3	NA	CASSQDEDRDSPLHF	TGCGCCAGCAGCCAAGATGAGGACAGGGATTCACCCCTCCACTTT
TRBD1	TRBJ1-1	TRBV5-5	NA	CASSHDRGRTEAFF	TGTGCCAGCAGCCACGACAGGGGGCGAACTGAAGCTTTCTTT
TRBD2	TRBJ2-2	TRBV19	NA	CASSPTSGGTGELFF	TGTGCCAGTAGCCCGACTAGCGGGGGGACCGGGGAGCTGTTTTTT
NA	TRBJ2-7	TRBV6-1	NA	CASRGRDYEQYF	TGTGCCAGCAGGGGCCGGGACTACGAGCAGTACTTC
NA	TRBJ2-2	TRBV28	NA	CASSLAAGRTGELFF	TGTGCCAGCAGTTTAGCGGCAGGGCGCACCGGGGAGCTGTTTTTT
NA	TRBJ2-7	TRBV27	NA	CASSVEGEQYF	TGTGCCAGCAGTGTGGAGGGGGAGCAGTACTTC
NA	TRBJ2-7	TRBV29-1	NA	CSVHGSSGTYEQYF	TGCAGCGTGCACGGGAGTTCGGGAACCTACGAGCAGTACTTC
NA	TRBJ1-2	TRBV7-8	NA	CASSPIGGATPYGYTF	TGTGCCAGCAGCCCCATTGGAGGGGCAACCCCTTATGGCTACACCTTC
NA	TRBJ1-6	TRBV4-3	NA	CASSQDRASRGNSPLHF	TGCGCCAGCAGCCAAGATCGTGCGAGCAGGGGAAATTCACCCCTCCACTTT
NA	TRBJ2-7	TRBV4-3	NA	CASSPSGTYEQYF	TGCGCCAGCAGCCCCTCAGGGACTTACGAGCAGTACTTC
TRBD1	TRBJ2-1	TRBV19	NA	CASSLGTGSYNEQFF	TGTGCCAGTAGTTTAGGGACAGGCTCCTACAATGAGCAGTTCTTC
TRBD2	TRBJ2-7	TRBV4-2	NA	CASSQEASGSNEQYF	TGTGCCAGCAGCCAAGAGGCTAGCGGGAGCAACGAGCAGTACTTC
NA	TRBJ2-7	TRBV10-2	NA	CASSDHSRDNPYEQYF	TGCGCCAGCAGTGACCACTCTAGGGACAACCCCTACGAGCAGTACTTC
NA	TRBJ1-2	TRBV19	once	CASTFPGTSGYTF	TGTGCCAGTACCTTTCCCGGGACATCAGGCTACACCTTC
TRBD1	TRBJ2-2	TRBV13	NA	CASSSTGGATGELFF	TGTGCCAGCAGCTCCACAGGGGGCGCGACCGGGGAGCTGTTTTTT
NA	TRBJ2-7	TRBV29-1	NA	CSVEGGQPYEQYF	TGCAGCGTTGAAGGGGGGCAGCCCTACGAGCAGTACTTC
TRBD2	TRBJ2-7	TRBV2	NA	CASSGQDGTRHYEQYF	TGTGCCAGCAGTGGCCAAGACGGGACTAGACACTACGAGCAGTACTTC
TRBD1	TRBJ1-1	TRBV7-2	NA	CASSLRTGIKTEAFF	TGTGCCAGCAGCTTAAGGACAGGGATTAAAACTGAAGCTTTCTTT
NA	TRBJ2-7	TRBV7-9	NA	CASSSQTDYEQYF	TGTGCCAGCAGCTCCCAGACAGACTACGAGCAGTACTTC
TRBD2	TRBJ2-1	TRBV27	NA	CASYEAGTRFYEQFF	TGTGCCAGCTACGAAGCGGGGACTAGATTCTATGAGCAGTTCTTC
NA	TRBJ1-1	TRBV30	few	CAWTSHGGVNTEAFF	TGTGCCTGGACTTCACATGGGGGGGTGAACACTGAAGCTTTCTTT
TRBD1	TRBJ2-1	TRBV27	NA	CASSYRGYNEQFF	TGTGCCAGCAGCTACAGGGGGTACAATGAGCAGTTCTTC
NA	TRBJ1-1	TRBV29-1	NA	CSVVSTEAFF	TGCAGCGTTGTATCTACTGAAGCTTTCTTT
NA	TRBJ2-7	TRBV7-9	NA	CASSLGGPYEQYF	TGTGCCAGCAGCTTAGGGGGGCCGTACGAGCAGTACTTC
NA	TRBJ2-7	TRBV7-9	NA	CASSLLGAGEQYF	TGTGCCAGCAGCTTGCTTGGGGCGGGGGAGCAGTACTTC
NA	TRBJ1-2	TRBV19	NA	CASRVRGDYGYTF	TGTGCCAGCCGGGTCCGGGGTGACTATGGCTACACCTTC
TRBD2	TRBJ2-3	TRBV4-1	NA	CASSQGAGGTDTQYF	TGCGCCAGCAGCCAAGGTGCGGGAGGCACAGATACGCAGTATTTT
NA	TRBJ1-6	TRBV27	NA	CASRGGAYNSPLHF	TGTGCCAGCAGGGGGGGAGCCTATAATTCACCCCTCCACTTT
NA	TRBJ1-2	TRBV7-2	NA	CASRAGSVSYTF	TGTGCCAGCAGGGCAGGGTCTGTCAGCTACACCTTC
TRBD1	TRBJ2-1	TRBV6-4	NA	CASSAQGEPGNEQFF	TGTGCCAGCAGCGCCCAGGGGGAGCCGGGGAATGAGCAGTTCTTC
TRBD1	TRBJ2-7	TRBV19	few	CASSMGTGAEYEQYF	TGTGCCAGTAGTATGGGGACAGGGGCCGAGTACGAGCAGTACTTC
NA	TRBJ2-3	TRBV13	NA	CASGTGEKDTQYF	TGTGCCAGTGGCACGGGAGAGAAGGATACGCAGTATTTT
NA	TRBJ2-7	TRBV30	NA	CALHPGAYEQYF	TGTGCCCTACACCCGGGAGCCTACGAGCAGTACTTC
TRBD2	TRBJ2-3	TRBV27	few	CASSRASGVVRTSTDTQYF	TGTGCCAGCAGTCGGGCTAGCGGGGTTGTCCGAACTAGCACAGATACGCAGTATTTT
NA	TRBJ2-1	TRBV15	NA	CATSRGRHNEQFF	TGTGCCACCAGCAGAGGCAGGCACAATGAGCAGTTCTTC
NA	TRBJ2-3	TRBV7-8	once	CASSLDTQYF	TGTGCCAGCAGTCTAGATACGCAGTATTTT
NA	TRBJ2-7	TRBV9	NA	CASSVAPEFPYEQYF	TGTGCCAGCAGCGTAGCCCCCGAGTTCCCCTACGAGCAGTACTTC
NA	TRBJ1-5	TRBV4-1	NA	CASSQGMGARQPQHF	TGCGCCAGCAGCCAAGGAATGGGGGCGCGTCAGCCCCAGCATTTT
TRBD2	TRBJ2-7	TRBV30	NA	CAWLTSGYEQYF	TGTGCCTGGTTGACTAGCGGCTACGAGCAGTACTTC
TRBD1	TRBJ2-7	TRBV4-3	NA	CASSQGDSTYEQYF	TGCGCCAGCAGCCAAGGGGACAGTACCTACGAGCAGTACTTC
NA	TRBJ2-7	TRBV27	NA	CASRANYEQYF	TGTGCCAGCCGCGCAAACTACGAGCAGTACTTC
NA	TRBJ1-5	TRBV4-3	NA	CASSPLGNNQPQHF	TGCGCCAGCAGCCCTCTCGGTAATAATCAGCCCCAGCATTTT
NA	TRBJ2-1	TRBV21-1	NA	CASRWILAHHSDNEQFF	TGTGCCAGCAGATGGATACTAGCACACCATTCCGACAATGAGCAGTTCTTC
TRBD2	TRBJ2-2	TRBV7-2	NA	CATGLARGLAGELFF	TGTGCCACTGGACTAGCGCGGGGACTAGCCGGGGAGCTGTTTTTT
NA	TRBJ1-1	TRBV13	few	CASSPIGSTEAFF	TGTGCCAGCAGCCCTATCGGGTCCACTGAAGCTTTCTTT
NA	TRBJ1-2	TRBV4-1	few	CASSPSRGVGYGYTF	TGCGCCAGCAGCCCATCCAGGGGAGTGGGATATGGCTACACCTTC
NA	TRBJ1-3	TRBV19	NA	CASADSPGNTIYF	TGTGCCAGTGCCGACAGCCCTGGAAACACCATATATTTT
NA	TRBJ1-1	TRBV7-9	few	CASSLGGNAEVFF	TGTGCCAGCAGCTTAGGAGGGAACGCTGAAGTTTTCTTT
TRBD1	TRBJ1-1	TRBV15	NA	CATSSTTGSRTEAFF	TGTGCCACCAGCAGTACGACAGGGTCAAGGACTGAAGCTTTCTTT
NA	TRBJ2-7	TRBV7-6	once	CASSLISGGGFYEQYF	TGTGCCAGCAGCTTAATTTCGGGAGGGGGCTTTTACGAGCAGTACTTC
TRBD1	TRBJ2-3	TRBV9	NA	CASSLQGADTQYF	TGTGCCAGCAGCTTACAGGGGGCAGATACGCAGTATTTT